The clone carrying this T cell receptor (beta chain) has more than one count but fewer than ten. The antigen is unknown. This sample stems from a study of early T cells in non-severe SARS-CoV-2 infection. Study context: The chains were unpaired, and the sequenced material was bulk RNA from unsorted whole blood. Study results and caveats: Matches to VDJdb favored anti-spike CD8 responses and missed private and CD4 specificities.

The library protocol tagged individual cDNA molecules with unique molecular identifiers. TCRdb called the 5' RACE reads again in MiXCR, with one record for every CDR3 protein. Of approximately 65,000 distinct CDR3 sequences listed, roughly a tenth are singletons. Trimming left V 3 bases short and J 6 bases short, with 13 bases between. Germline V gives CDR1 SGDLS, CDR2 YYNGEE. The CDR3 totals 14 residues. What was sequenced was whole blood. The chain employs TRBV9 and TRBJ1-5; tentative D call: TRBD1 (6 bases). The receptor comes from an adult who was a healthcare worker with PCR-confirmed SARS-CoV-2 infection or an uninfected control (not recorded which). The CDR3 region has the DNA TGTGCCAGCAGCGCACCAGGGGTCGGTCAGCCCCAGCATTTT. It specifies CASSAPGVGQPQHF.